Presented here are 9 T cell receptor beta chains from one specimen sequenced in a study of human T cells and chemical hapten exposure. Described time point: healthy volunteer bleed at 6 weeks. Total RNA was extracted from unfractionated whole blood. MiXCR was run by TCRdb on the RACE reads, yielding one entry per CDR3 protein. The sample includes roughly 75,000 distinct CDR3 sequences, about 9.2% of them seen just once. Material for sequencing was whole blood. These receptors originate from a female donor in good health. Some clones in this sample may be carry-over from other donors' samples.

The genes are TRBV9 and TRBJ1-1; maybe TRBD1 (6 bases). V dropped 1 base and J dropped 5 bases, with 18 bases sitting between them. Germline assignment: CDR1 SGDLS and CDR2 YYNGEE. This CDR3 contains 16 residues. The chain's CDR3 is CASSVMGGMTSTEAFF. In DNA, the CDR3 is TGTGCCAGCAGCGTAATGGGGGGCATGACGTCAACTGAAGCTTTCTTT.

This chain links TRBV7-9 with TRBJ1-2; D unresolved. The CDR3 length is 14 residues. Deletions cut 5 bases from V and 8 bases from J, with 18 bases between. Per germline, CDR1 SEHNR and CDR2 FQNEAQ (reference sequence). Here the CDR3 DNA reads TGTGCCAGCAGCACCACAACCTATAGTGCGGGCTACACCTTC. Translated, it gives CASSTTTYSAGYTF.

The chain has TRBV6-2 or TRBV6-3 and TRBJ2-3; no firm D call. Germline V gene data show CDR1 as MNHEY and CDR2 as SVGEGT. This CDR3 is built from 11 residues. Trimming took 2 bases from V and 4 from J, leaving 1 base between them. This CDR3 is CASSYPDTQYF. The CDR3 DNA follows: TGTGCCAGCAGTTACCCAGATACGCAGTATTTT.

This rearrangement joins TRBV28 to TRBJ1-2; a weak D match, TRBD1 (5 bases). The CDR3 extends over 14 amino acids. V shed 2 bases and J shed 4 bases, with 11 bases lying between them. In germline, CDR1 is MDHEN, CDR2 SYDVKM. CDR3 sequence: CASSLQGSAYGYTF. The CDR3 bases are TGTGCCAGCAGTTTACAGGGATCGGCCTATGGCTACACCTTC.

A few counts support this clonotype. The chain carries TRBV24-1 and TRBJ2-2, with 8 bases aligning to TRBD2. Germline lookup yields CDR1 KGHDR and CDR2 SFDVKD. The CDR3 loop spans 16 amino acids. Losses at the gene ends were 4 bases for V and 1 base for J; bases not matched to a gene: 4. The CDR3: CATSDRTSGNTGELFF. The DNA for the CDR3 is TGTGCCACCAGTGACCGCACTAGCGGGAACACCGGGGAGCTGTTTTTT.

V usage is TRBV2 and J usage is TRBJ2-7; D call uncertain. The CDR3 is 16 residues long. Germline CDR1 reads SNHLY; CDR2 reads FYNNEI. V lost 2 bases and J 0 bases, leaving 14 bases between the germline ends. The CDR3 DNA sequence: TGTGCCAGCAGTGAAACCCGGGCCTGGGGCTCCTACGAGCAGTACTTC. Translation: CASSETRAWGSYEQYF.

This clonotype turned up a few times. The CDR3 spells CASSGTGVHYGYTF. CDR3 nucleotides: TGTGCCAGCAGTGGGACAGGGGTTCACTATGGCTACACCTTC. The rearrangement joins TRBV25-1 to TRBJ1-2; 9 bases line up with TRBD1. The CDR3 spans 14 residues. J lost 3 bases, V lost 4 bases, and 3 bases had no gene match. CDR1 is MGHDK and CDR2 is SYGVNS in the germline V gene.

The rearrangement joins TRBV3-1 to TRBJ2-5; TRBD2 matches at 11 bases. Germline CDR1 LGHDT, CDR2 YNNKEL (reference sequence). The CDR3 totals 13 residues. J was trimmed by 5 bases and V by 4 bases; bases with no gene match: 0. DNA for the CDR3: TGTGCCAGCAGCCGGACTAGCGGGGAGACCCAGTACTTC. Amino acid sequence: CASSRTSGETQYF.

This clonotype was detected ten times or more. The chain is built from TRBV11-3 and TRBJ2-1; D gene uncertain. The germline V gene has CDR1 SGHNT and CDR2 YENEEA. V dropped 5 bases and J dropped 5 bases, with 10 bases sitting between them. This CDR3 is built from 13 residues. The CDR3 spells CASSLGADNEQFF. The CDR3 coding sequence is TGTGCCAGCAGCCTTGGAGCCGACAATGAGCAGTTCTTC.